The next 8 T cell receptor beta chains were all read from a single sample in a study of beta chain features in type 1 diabetes. Study-level findings and limits: Moderately but significantly shorter TCRB CDR3s were found in Type 1 diabetes patients in all four CD4+ subsets.

Investigators reverse transcribed all isolated RNA, so they sequenced expressed TCRB transcripts. The method was immunoSEQ multiplex PCR; TCRdb's version includes in-frame clones alone and lacks a portion of them. The sample has about 340,000 clones, roughly 14% seen once. Their antigen targets remain unknown. Sequencing was performed on naive CD4+ T cells from blood. These receptors all come from a woman aged 18-29 years with type 1 diabetes.

This clone was counted only a few times. This chain connects TRBV11-2 to TRBJ2-1; weak D call: TRBD2 (5 bases). CDR1 and CDR2 (germline): SGHAT, FQNNGV. This CDR3 is built from 14 residues. With 5 bases removed from V and 1 base from J, the gap between germline ends came to 9 bases. CDR3 sequence: CASSRGRSYNEQFF. The CDR3 nucleotides read TGTGCCAGCAGCCGGGGTCGGTCCTACAATGAGCAGTTCTTC.

This chain links TRBV18 with TRBJ1-5; TRBD1 might be the D (6 bases). Deletions cut 6 bases from V and 4 bases from J, with 22 bases between. The CDR3 extends over 17 amino acids. The germline CDR1 and CDR2 sequences are KGHSH and LQKENI. The CDR3 reads CASSVTSGVSVNQPQHF. DNA for the CDR3: TGTGCCAGCTCGGTTACTTCAGGGGTCTCCGTAAATCAGCCCCAGCATTTT.

V is TRBV7-3 and J is TRBJ2-1; a possible D gene is TRBD2 (5 bases). Germline CDR1 SGHTA, CDR2 FQGTGA. The CDR3 covers 13 residues. Trimming left V 2 bases short and J 9 bases short, with 11 bases between. The CDR3 sequence: CASSLEGGGEQFF. The CDR3 nucleotides are TGTGCCAGCAGCTTAGAGGGCGGAGGTGAGCAGTTCTTC.

This clone came up a few times. This chain uses TRBV5-4 with TRBJ2-5, with D maybe TRBD2 (6 bases). The germline V gene encodes CDR1 SGHNT and CDR2 YYREEE (reference sequence). The CDR3 has 15 amino acids. V lost 6 bases, J lost 3 bases, and 18 bases lay in between. DNA of the CDR3: TGTGCCAGCACCCCTGCCGCGGGACTGGAAGAGACCCAGTACTTC. This sequence encodes CASTPAAGLEETQYF. The full variable domain, completed using reference TRBV5-4 and TRBJ2-5, is ETGVTQSPTHLIKTRGQQVTLRCSSQSGHNTVSWYQQALGQGPQFIFQYYREEENGRGNFPPRFSGLQFPNYSSELNVNALELDDSALYLCASTPAAGLEETQYFGPGTRLLVL.

V and J are TRBV18 and TRBJ2-1; 8 nucleotides align to TRBD2. Losses at the gene ends were 4 bases for V and 6 bases for J; bases not matched to a gene: 14. Looked up from germline, CDR1 is KGHSH and CDR2 is LQKENI. The CDR3 has 17 amino acids. The CDR3, as DNA: TGTGCCAGCTCACTGAACACCGGGACTAGTTCGAGCAATGAGCAGTTCTTC. It yields the protein CASSLNTGTSSSNEQFF.

This clone showed up just a few times. This chain connects TRBV5-1 to TRBJ2-1; 10 bases line up with TRBD2. Germline lookup yields CDR1 SGHRS and CDR2 YFSETQ. V shed 7 bases and J 4 bases; nucleotides not matched to a gene: 5. The CDR3 has 14 residues. The CDR3 sequence: CASRTSGTYNEQFF. CDR3 sequence (DNA): TGCGCCAGCCGCACTAGCGGGACTTACAATGAGCAGTTCTTC. Supplemented by reference TRBV5-1 and TRBJ2-1, the full variable domain reads KAGVTQTPRYLIKTRGQQVTLSCSPISGHRSVSWYQQTPGQGLQFLFEYFSETQRNKGNFPGRFSGRQFSNSRSEMNVSTLELGDSALYLCASRTSGTYNEQFFGPGTRLTVL.

J is TRBJ1-5 and V is TRBV5-1, with D maybe TRBD1 (5 bases). The CDR3 consists of 11 residues. CDR1 and CDR2 (germline): SGHRS, YFSETQ. The CDR3 protein is CAGGRNQPQHF. For the CDR3, the DNA is TGCGCTGGGGGGAGGAATCAGCCCCAGCATTTT.

This clone came up a few times. The chain links TRBV5-1 to TRBJ2-7; 7 bases map to TRBD2. This CDR3 contains 14 residues. From germline, CDR1 is SGHRS and CDR2 YFSETQ. V lost 2 bases, J lost 2 bases, and 4 bases stayed unmatched. The DNA of the CDR3 is TGCGCCAGCAGCTTAGATCGGGGGGCCTACGAGCAGTACTTC. This translates into CASSLDRGAYEQYF.